What follows is one TCR beta chain and its context. Assay: immunoSEQ multiplex PCR; the TCRdb copy retains only in-frame clones and omits some. The sample lists about 60,000 clones; roughly four fifths were seen once. The germline V gene has CDR1 MGHRA and CDR2 YSYEKL. The CDR3 contains 17 residues. The V gene lost 0 bases and the J gene lost 2 bases, with 14 bases spanning the gap. The sample originates from a study of blood T cell repertoires in COVID-19. Sample: peripheral blood. The chain carries TRBV4-1 and TRBJ2-4, with D possibly being TRBD1 (5 bases). The receptor was isolated from a human donor in a cohort sampled during active COVID-19. CDR3 nucleotides: TGCGCCAGCAGCCAAGATCCCCCTACAGGCTCCAAAAACATTCAGTACTTC. This sequence encodes CASSQDPPTGSKNIQYF.